What follows are 5 T cell receptor beta chains derived from one specimen sequenced in a study of T-cell reconstitution after alpha-beta-depleted transplantation in children. Preparing the TCRbeta library involved the use of unique molecular identifiers. TCRdb analysed the PCR reads with MiXCR anew, one entry per CDR3 protein. Found here are 540,000 or so distinct CDR3 sequences, 20% to 25% of them singletons; the top ten hold over 12%. This material consisted of PBMCs, mostly from graft donor cells, taken 360 days after TCRalphabeta/CD19-depleted stem cell transplant. The receptors here all came from a boy under three years old who had a stem cell transplant for acute myeloid leukemia, so the T cells may come from the graft donor.

The gene calls are TRBV7-2 and TRBJ2-1; 12 positions match TRBD1. V lost 5 bases to trimming and J lost 9 bases; unmatched junction nucleotides: 8. From germline, CDR1 is SGHTA and CDR2 FQGNSA. CDR3 size: 15 residues. The CDR3 DNA is TGTGCCAGCAGCCCAACCGGGACAGGGGGCAGTGAGCAGTTCTTC. This encodes CASSPTGTGGSEQFF.

This clonotype was seen a few times. Given a much more abundant clone one base away, this may be a read error. The CDR3 region has the DNA TGTGCCAGCAGTTTCCGCGTTAACACAGATACGCAGTATTTT. It yields the protein CASSFRVNTDTQYF. The chain combines TRBV12-3 or TRBV12-4 with TRBJ2-3, with no clear D. V lost 3 bases and J lost 2, with 9 bases in between. This CDR3 has 14 amino acids.

The V gene is TRBV20-1, the J gene TRBJ2-1, with TRBD2 as a possible D gene (6 bases). Germline assignment: CDR1 DFQATT and CDR2 SNEGSKA (reference sequence). The CDR3 loop spans 16 amino acids. CDR3 amino acids: CCSPGGAPSSYNEQFF. The CDR3, as DNA: TGCTGCTCTCCGGGCGGGGCCCCGAGCTCCTACAATGAGCAGTTCTTC.

This clonotype has just a few counts. The CDR3 loop reads CASSQRTGGGSYEQYF. In DNA, the CDR3 is TGCGCCAGCAGCCAACGTACAGGGGGAGGGTCCTACGAGCAGTACTTC. The genes are TRBV4-3 and TRBJ2-7; tentative D call: TRBD1 (8 bases). Germline lookup yields CDR1 LGHNA and CDR2 YSLEER. The CDR3 runs to 16 residues. V lost 2 bases to trimming and J lost 1 base, with 15 bases between them.

This clonotype was picked up a small number of times. The gene calls are TRBV25-1 and TRBJ2-7; the match to TRBD1 covers 7 bases. The CDR3 contains 14 residues. The junction had 13 bases not matched to a gene; V was cut back by 8 bases and J by 6 bases. Germline V lookup: CDR1 MGHDK, CDR2 SYGVNS. This CDR3 is CASGTFDRVGEQYF. CDR3 nucleotide sequence: TGTGCCAGCGGAACGTTCGACAGGGTAGGCGAGCAGTACTTC.